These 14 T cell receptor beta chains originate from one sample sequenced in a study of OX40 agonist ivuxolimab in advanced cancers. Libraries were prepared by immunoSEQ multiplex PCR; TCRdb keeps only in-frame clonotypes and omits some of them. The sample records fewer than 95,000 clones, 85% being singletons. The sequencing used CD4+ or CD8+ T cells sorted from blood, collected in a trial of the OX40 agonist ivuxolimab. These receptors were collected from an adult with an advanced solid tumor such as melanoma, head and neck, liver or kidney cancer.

The CDR3 here is CASSYVGGANYGYTF. The DNA for the CDR3 is TGTGCCAGCAGTTACGTTGGTGGGGCAAACTATGGCTACACCTTC. The rearrangement joins TRBV6-5 to TRBJ1-2; D is possibly TRBD1 (5 bases). Germline CDR1 and CDR2: MNHEY and SVGAGI. The length of the CDR3 is 15 residues. Trimming pared 2 bases from V and 2 bases from J, leaving 12 bases between.

CDR3 amino acids: CASSIRAAGANVLTF. The DNA of the CDR3 is TGTGCCAGCAGCATCCGGGCGGCTGGGGCCAACGTCCTGACTTTC. The chain recombines TRBV7-9 with TRBJ2-6; D call uncertain. The CDR3 has 15 residues. Trimming pared 5 bases from V and 2 bases from J, leaving 10 bases between. Germline CDR1 SEHNR, CDR2 FQNEAQ (reference sequence). Looking up the rest from reference TRBV7-9 and TRBJ2-6 gives the full variable domain: DTGVSQNPRHKITKRGQNVTFRCDPISEHNRLYWYRQTLGQGPEFLTYFQNEAQLEKSRLLSDRFSAERPKGSFSTLEIQRTEQGDSAMYLCASSIRAAGANVLTFGAGSRLTVL.

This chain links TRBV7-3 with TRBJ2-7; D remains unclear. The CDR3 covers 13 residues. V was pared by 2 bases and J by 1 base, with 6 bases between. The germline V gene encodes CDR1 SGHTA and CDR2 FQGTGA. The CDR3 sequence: CASSLQVSYEQYF. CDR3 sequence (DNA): TGTGCCAGCAGCTTACAGGTGTCCTACGAGCAGTACTTC.

The CDR3 is CAISTGTSGNTIYF. DNA of the CDR3: TGTGCCATCAGCACAGGGACCTCTGGAAACACCATATATTTT. The chain joins TRBV10-3 to TRBJ1-3; weak D call: TRBD1 (6 bases). Germline V gene sequence: CDR1 ENHRY, CDR2 SYGVKD. Trimming shortened V by 6 bases and J by 0 bases, and 9 bases separated the two germline ends. This CDR3 contains 14 residues.

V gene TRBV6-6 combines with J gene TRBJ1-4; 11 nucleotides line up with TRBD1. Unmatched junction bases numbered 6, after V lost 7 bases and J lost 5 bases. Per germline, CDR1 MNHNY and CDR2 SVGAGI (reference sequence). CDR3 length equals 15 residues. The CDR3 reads CASNGQGALNEKLFF. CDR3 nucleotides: TGTGCCAGCAACGGACAGGGGGCCCTCAATGAAAAACTGTTTTTT.

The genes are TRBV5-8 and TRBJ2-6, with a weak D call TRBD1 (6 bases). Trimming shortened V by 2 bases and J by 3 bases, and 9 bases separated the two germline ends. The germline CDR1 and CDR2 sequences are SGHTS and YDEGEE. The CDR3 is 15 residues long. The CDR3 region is CASSFEGGGANVLTF. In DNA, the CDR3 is TGTGCCAGCAGCTTTGAAGGGGGTGGGGCCAACGTCCTGACTTTC.

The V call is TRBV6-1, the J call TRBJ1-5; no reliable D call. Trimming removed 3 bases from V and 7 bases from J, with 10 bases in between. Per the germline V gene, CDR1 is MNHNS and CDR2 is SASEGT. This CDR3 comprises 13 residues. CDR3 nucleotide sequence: TGTGCCAGCAGTGAGAGGGTTAGCCAGCCCCAGCATTTT. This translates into CASSERVSQPQHF.

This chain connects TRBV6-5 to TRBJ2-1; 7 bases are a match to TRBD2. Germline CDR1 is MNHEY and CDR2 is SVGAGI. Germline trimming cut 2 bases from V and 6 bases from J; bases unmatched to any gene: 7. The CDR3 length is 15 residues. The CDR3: CASSYAGRGVNEQFF. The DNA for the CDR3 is TGTGCCAGCAGTTACGCGGGCCGGGGGGTCAATGAGCAGTTCTTC.

CDR3 protein: CASSASPGQTLAKNIQYF. CDR3 coding DNA: TGTGCCAGCAGCGCAAGTCCGGGACAAACCCTAGCCAAAAACATTCAGTACTTC. This rearrangement joins TRBV5-6 to TRBJ2-4; the D gene is possibly TRBD1 (6 bases). The CDR3 runs 18 residues. CDR1 SGHDT and CDR2 YYEEEE come from the germline V gene. Between the trimmed V and J ends, which lost 4 bases and 0 bases, there was a span of 20 bases.

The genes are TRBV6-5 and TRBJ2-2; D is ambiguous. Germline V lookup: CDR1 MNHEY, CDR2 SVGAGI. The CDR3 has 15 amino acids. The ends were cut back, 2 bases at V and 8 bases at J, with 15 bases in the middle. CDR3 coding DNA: TGTGCCAGCAGTTACCCCAGGACCGAAGGAGGGGAGCTGTTTTTT. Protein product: CASSYPRTEGGELFF.

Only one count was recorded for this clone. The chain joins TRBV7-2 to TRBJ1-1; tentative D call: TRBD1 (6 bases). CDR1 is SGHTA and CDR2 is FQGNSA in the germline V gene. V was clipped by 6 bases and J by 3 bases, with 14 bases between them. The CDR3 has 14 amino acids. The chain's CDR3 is CASRSPGAYTEAFF. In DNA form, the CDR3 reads TGTGCCAGCAGATCTCCGGGGGCGTACACTGAAGCTTTCTTT.

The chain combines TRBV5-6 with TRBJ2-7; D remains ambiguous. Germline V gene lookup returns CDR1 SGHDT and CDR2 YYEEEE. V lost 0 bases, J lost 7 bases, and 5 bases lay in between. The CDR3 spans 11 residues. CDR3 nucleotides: TGTGCCAGCAGCTTGGTGTCAGAGCAGTACTTC. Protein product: CASSLVSEQYF.

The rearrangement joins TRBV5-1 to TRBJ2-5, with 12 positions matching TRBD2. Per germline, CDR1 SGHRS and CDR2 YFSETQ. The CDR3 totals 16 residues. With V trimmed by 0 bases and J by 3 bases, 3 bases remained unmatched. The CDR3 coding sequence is TGCGCCAGCAGCTTGGCTAGCGGGGGGGCCGAAGAGACCCAGTACTTC. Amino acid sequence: CASSLASGGAEETQYF.

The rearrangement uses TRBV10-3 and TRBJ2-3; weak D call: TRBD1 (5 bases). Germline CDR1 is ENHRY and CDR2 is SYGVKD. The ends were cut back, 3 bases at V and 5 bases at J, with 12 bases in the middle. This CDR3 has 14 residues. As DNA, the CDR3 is TGTGCCATCAGTGACAGGGAAGGTGTAGATACGCAGTATTTT. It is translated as CAISDREGVDTQYF.